Listed here are 10 T cell receptor beta chains from one sample, sequenced in a study of shared clonotypes between healthy human individuals. Sequencing used immunoSEQ multiplex PCR; TCRdb keeps in-frame clones, though not all of them. This table has under 750,000 clones, 72% appearing once. Sample: memory CD4+ T cells sorted from blood. Indicated subset: CD45RA-negative fraction. Receptors were obtained from a woman in her thirties in good health.

In this sample, this clone turned up many times. V is TRBV2 and J is TRBJ2-5, with D hard to call. The J call is doubtful: the DNA matches TRBJ2-7 better. The germline CDR1 and CDR2 sequences are SNHLY and FYNNEI. The CDR3 is made up of 13 amino acids. The CDR3 region is CASSAVLSYEQYF. The CDR3 DNA reads TGTGCCAGCAGTGCAGTGTTATCCTACGAGCAGTACTTC.

The chain links TRBV5-4 to TRBJ2-7; either TRBD1 or TRBD2 may fit D (5 bases each). The CDR3 has 16 amino acids. CDR1 and CDR2 (germline): SGHNT, YYREEE (reference sequence). The V end was cut by 0 bases, the J end by 1 base, with 14 bases between. The CDR3, as DNA: TGTGCCAGCAGCTTGGGAGGGGCTCAAGGTTCCTACGAGCAGTACTTC. Amino acids: CASSLGGAQGSYEQYF.

The chain links TRBV5-1 to TRBJ2-7, with TRBD2 as a possible D gene (6 bases). CDR3 length equals 17 residues. Germline V lookup: CDR1 SGHRS, CDR2 YFSETQ. V lost 1 base and J lost 2, with 19 bases in between. The CDR3 protein is CASSLMLSGEPPYEQYF. The CDR3 DNA is TGCGCCAGCAGCTTGATGCTTAGCGGAGAACCACCCTACGAGCAGTACTTC.

In the case of this clone: Within the sample, other DNA sequences also encode this same CDR3. The rearrangement joins TRBV19 to TRBJ2-7; TRBD2 aligns across 7 bases. This CDR3 comprises 14 residues. The germline V gene has CDR1 LNHDA and CDR2 SQIVND (reference sequence). The J segment lost 0 bases and the V segment lost 5 bases, leaving 4 bases of the junction unmatched. The CDR3 reads CASSPQRDSYEQYF. In DNA form, the CDR3 reads TGTGCCAGTAGTCCCCAGCGGGACTCCTACGAGCAGTACTTC.

The chain carries TRBV14 and TRBJ2-1, with D perhaps TRBD1 (5 bases). The V and J ends lost 3 bases and 3 bases respectively, with 15 bases between them. The CDR3 totals 16 residues. Germline loops: CDR1 SGHDN, CDR2 FVKESK. The CDR3 loop reads CASSQWGGGGYNEQFF. In nucleotides, the CDR3 is TGTGCCAGCAGCCAGTGGGGCGGTGGCGGCTACAATGAGCAGTTCTTC.

The rearrangement joins TRBV7-2 to TRBJ2-7; possibly TRBD1 for D (7 bases). The CDR3 consists of 14 residues. CDR1 and CDR2 from the germline V gene are SGHTA and FQGNSA. V lost 2 bases, J lost 3 bases, and 11 bases lay in between. The CDR3 nucleotides are TGTGCCAGCAGCTTACACAGGGGAGGCTACGAGCAGTACTTC. It encodes CASSLHRGGYEQYF.

V usage is TRBV19 and J usage is TRBJ2-1; the match to TRBD2 covers 10 bases. The CDR3 totals 14 residues. Trimming cost V 5 bases and J 8 bases; bases outside gene matches: 6. Germline loops: CDR1 LNHDA, CDR2 SQIVND (reference sequence). As DNA, the CDR3 is TGTGCCAGTAGTTTAAGCGGGAGGGCCGATGAGCAGTTCTTC. Translated, it gives CASSLSGRADEQFF. Variable domain in full (rest from reference TRBV19 and TRBJ2-1): DGGITQSPKYLFRKEGQNVTLSCEQNLNHDAMYWYRQDPGQGLRLIYYSQIVNDFQKGDIAEGYSVSREKKESFPLTVTSAQKNPTAFYLCASSLSGRADEQFFGPGTRLTVL.

This clone was observed many times. This chain links TRBV10-2 with TRBJ1-4, with 7 nucleotides matching TRBD1. Germline CDR1 is WSHSY and CDR2 is SAAADI. With 6 bases clipped from V and 8 bases from J, the junction kept 9 bases outside the gene matches. This CDR3 contains 14 residues. CDR3 coding DNA: TGCGCCAGCAGGCCGGGACAGCAGGGGGAAAAACTGTTTTTT. This encodes CASRPGQQGEKLFF.

J is TRBJ2-5 and V is TRBV7-9; 9 bases map to TRBD1. This CDR3 has 15 residues. Germline V gives CDR1 SEHNR, CDR2 FQNEAQ (reference sequence). V was pared by 4 bases and J by 3 bases, with 6 bases of the junction left unmatched. DNA of the CDR3: TGTGCCAGCAGCTCCCGGCGGACAGGGGAAGAGACCCAGTACTTC. Protein: CASSSRRTGEETQYF.

The chain links TRBV2 to TRBJ1-5, with TRBD1 identical over 9 bases. This CDR3 has 15 amino acids. Germline V gives CDR1 SNHLY, CDR2 FYNNEI. V was pared by 6 bases and J by 3 bases, with 6 bases of the junction left unmatched. The CDR3 nucleotides are TGTGCCAGCAGGGGACAGGGAACTGCCAATCAGCCCCAGCATTTT. This sequence encodes CASRGQGTANQPQHF.